This TCR beta chain derives from a study of response to subunit inactivated influenza vaccine. CDR1 and CDR2 from the germline V gene are DFQATT and SNEGSKA (reference sequence). CDR3 size: 11 residues. Trimming took off 3 bases at V and 6 bases at J, with 8 bases between the two ends. TCRdb re-analysed the RT-PCR reads in MiXCR, keeping a single row per CDR3 protein. The repertoire consists of roughly 520,000 distinct CDR3 sequences, with around 25% occurring once and the leading ten covering under 2.5%. This chain uses TRBV20-1 with TRBJ1-2; D may be TRBD1 (6 bases). The receptor comes from a man aged 45-65 years who received an inactivated influenza vaccine. This specimen was CD4+ T cells sorted from PBMCs, taken about 5 days after vaccination. The CDR3 DNA follows: TGCAGTGCTAGGGGGGGCGATGGCTACACCTTC. Translating it yields CSARGGDGYTF.